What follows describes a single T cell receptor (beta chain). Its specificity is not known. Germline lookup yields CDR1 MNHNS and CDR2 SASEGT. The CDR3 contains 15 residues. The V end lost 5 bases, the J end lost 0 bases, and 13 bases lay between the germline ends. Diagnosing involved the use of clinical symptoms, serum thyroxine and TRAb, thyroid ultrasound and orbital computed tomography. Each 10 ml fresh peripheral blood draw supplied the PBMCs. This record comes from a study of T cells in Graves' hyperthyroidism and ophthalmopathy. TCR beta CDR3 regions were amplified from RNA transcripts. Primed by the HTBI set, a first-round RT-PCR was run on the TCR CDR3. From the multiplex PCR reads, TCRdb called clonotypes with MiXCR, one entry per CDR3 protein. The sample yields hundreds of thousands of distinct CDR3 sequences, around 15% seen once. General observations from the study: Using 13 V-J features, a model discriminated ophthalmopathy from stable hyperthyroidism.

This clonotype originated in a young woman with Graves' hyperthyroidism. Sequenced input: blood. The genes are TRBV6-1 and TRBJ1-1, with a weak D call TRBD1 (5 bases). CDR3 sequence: CASSYFGQMNTEAFF. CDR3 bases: TGTGCCAGCAGTTATTTTGGACAAATGAACACTGAAGCTTTCTTT.